These 21 T cell receptor beta chains came from one sample sequenced in a study of T cell responses to AZD1222 COVID-19 vaccine. The protocol was immunoSEQ multiplex PCR, while the TCRdb copy is restricted to in-frame clones and leaves out a portion. The table includes just under 150,000 clones, over 75% detected once. The starting material was peripheral blood, obtained 28 days after the second dose of the MenACWY control vaccine. The receptors shown here come from an adult who received the MenACWY meningococcal vaccine as a control.

This chain uses TRBV5-6 with TRBJ1-2, with TRBD1 matching over 8 bases. In germline, CDR1 is SGHDT, CDR2 YYEEEE. V shed 4 bases, J shed 4 bases, and the junction held 12 bases outside the gene matches. The CDR3 spans 16 residues. The CDR3 loop is CASSPGVQGVGYGYTF. The DNA for the CDR3 is TGTGCCAGCAGCCCTGGCGTACAGGGGGTGGGCTATGGCTACACCTTC. Based on the CDR3 plus reference TRBV5-6 and TRBJ1-2, the full variable domain is DAGVTQSPTHLIKTRGQQVTLRCSPKSGHDTVSWYQQALGQGPQFIFQYYEEEERQRGNFPDRFSGHQFPNYSSELNVNALLLGDSALYLCASSPGVQGVGYGYTFGSGTRLTVV.

The genes are TRBV7-2 and TRBJ2-3; D is possibly TRBD2 (5 bases). Per germline, CDR1 SGHTA and CDR2 FQGNSA. The CDR3 spans 15 residues. V lost 6 bases and J 4 bases, leaving 17 bases between the germline ends. CDR3 sequence: CASSPLGDGADTQYF. The DNA for the CDR3 is TGTGCCAGCAGTCCCCTCGGGGATGGCGCAGATACGCAGTATTTT.

This sequence joins TRBV7-2 and TRBJ2-5; 8 bases are shared with TRBD2. V lost 2 bases to trimming and J lost 5 bases; unmatched junction nucleotides: 7. Per germline, CDR1 SGHTA and CDR2 FQGNSA. The CDR3 runs to 15 residues. The CDR3, as DNA: TGTGCCAGCAGCTTATCCCGGGAGGGGGTGGAGACCCAGTACTTC. It codes for CASSLSREGVETQYF. The variable domain in full, with the rest retrieved from reference TRBV7-2 and TRBJ2-5, is GAGVSQSPSNKVTEKGKDVELRCDPISGHTALYWYRQSLGQGLEFLIYFQGNSAPDKSGLPSDRFSAERTGGSVSTLTIQRTQQEDSAVYLCASSLSREGVETQYFGPGTRLLVL.

The chain combines TRBV7-9 with TRBJ1-1; possible D gene TRBD1, 6 bases. V was clipped by 6 bases and J by 0 bases, with 14 bases between them. The V gene's germline CDR1 is SEHNR and CDR2 FQNEAQ (reference sequence). The CDR3 spans 15 residues. CDR3 nucleotide sequence: TGTGCCAGCAGTCGCCTCAGGGACATGAACACTGAAGCTTTCTTT. Its protein is CASSRLRDMNTEAFF. Drawing the rest from reference TRBV7-9 and TRBJ1-1, the complete variable domain is DTGVSQNPRHKITKRGQNVTFRCDPISEHNRLYWYRQTLGQGPEFLTYFQNEAQLEKSRLLSDRFSAERPKGSFSTLEIQRTEQGDSAMYLCASSRLRDMNTEAFFGQGTRLTVV.

With respect to this clone: Mismatch with germline at one junction end may stem from a read error. The V gene is TRBV10-3, the J gene TRBJ2-1; 8 bases align to TRBD2. CDR1 and CDR2 from the germline V gene are ENHRY and SYGVKD. The CDR3 spans 15 residues. The chain's CDR3 is CAISGRTGAYNEQFF. In nucleotides, the CDR3 is TGTGCTATCAGCGGGAGAACGGGAGCCTACAATGAGCAGTTCTTC.

The chain joins TRBV7-9 to TRBJ2-7; D is unresolved. CDR1 is SEHNR and CDR2 is FQNEAQ in the germline V gene (reference sequence). The CDR3 sequence is 12 residues long. The ends were cut back, 1 base at V and 2 bases at J, with 3 bases in the middle. In DNA, the CDR3 is TGTGCCAGCAGCTTAGTAGCCTACGAGCAGTACTTC. Residues: CASSLVAYEQYF.

The chain joins TRBV28 to TRBJ2-7; the D call may be TRBD1 or TRBD2 (6 bases each). CDR1 and CDR2 from the germline V gene are MDHEN and SYDVKM. V lost 6 bases and J lost 0, with 18 bases in between. The CDR3 has 16 amino acids. The CDR3 loop is CASRLGQRDFSYEQYF. CDR3 DNA sequence: TGTGCCAGCAGGTTGGGACAACGGGACTTCTCCTACGAGCAGTACTTC.

This chain connects TRBV5-4 to TRBJ1-3; D is unclear. The length of the CDR3 is 14 residues. The ends were cut back, 3 bases at V and 2 bases at J, with 9 bases in the middle. CDR1 is SGHNT and CDR2 is YYREEE in the germline V gene (reference sequence). The CDR3 DNA reads TGTGCCAGCAGCTCAGGCGACCCTGGAAACACCATATATTTT. Its protein product is CASSSGDPGNTIYF. Full variable domain (remainder filled in from reference TRBV5-4 and TRBJ1-3): ETGVTQSPTHLIKTRGQQVTLRCSSQSGHNTVSWYQQALGQGPQFIFQYYREEENGRGNFPPRFSGLQFPNYSSELNVNALELDDSALYLCASSSGDPGNTIYFGEGSWLTVV.

This chain connects TRBV6-6 to TRBJ2-4; D is possibly TRBD1 or TRBD2 (5 bases each). Germline V gives CDR1 MNHNY, CDR2 SVGAGI (reference sequence). This CDR3 is built from 13 residues. The germline V and J ends were trimmed by 6 bases and 4 bases, with 10 bases remaining between them. CDR3 sequence: CASSRDGKNIQYF. The CDR3 nucleotides are TGTGCCAGCAGCAGGGACGGGAAAAACATTCAGTACTTC.

The chain combines TRBV20-1 with TRBJ1-2; D call uncertain. V lost 7 bases to trimming and J lost 8 bases, with 11 bases between them. CDR3 length equals 10 residues. The germline V gene has CDR1 DFQATT and CDR2 SNEGSKA (reference sequence). The CDR3 spells CSGDYGGYTF. The CDR3 coding sequence is TGCAGTGGGGATTATGGCGGCTACACCTTC.

The chain couples TRBV7-2 to TRBJ1-2; D remains unclear. Germline V gene lookup returns CDR1 SGHTA and CDR2 FQGNSA. Trimming took 5 bases from V and 5 from J, leaving 15 bases between them. The CDR3 length is 14 residues. This CDR3 is CASSLTRGGYGYTF. The DNA of the CDR3 is TGTGCCAGCAGCCTAACTCGTGGTGGATATGGCTACACCTTC.

CDR3 nucleotides: TGTGCCAGCAGTTTCAGGGGGACCTCTGGAAACACCATATATTTT. It encodes CASSFRGTSGNTIYF. This chain connects TRBV27 to TRBJ1-3, with 7 nucleotides matching TRBD1. V gave up 3 bases and J gave up 0 bases; unmatched junction bases: 2. The CDR3 extends over 15 amino acids. Germline V gene sequence: CDR1 MNHEY, CDR2 SMNVEV (reference sequence).

This CDR3 reads CASSQVAGAAGYTF. The CDR3, as DNA: TGTGCCAGCAGCCAAGTGGCGGGGGCTGCGGGCTACACCTTC. This chain links TRBV3-1 (or the pseudogene TRBV3-2) with TRBJ1-2; D perhaps matches TRBD1 (6 bases). The CDR3 is made up of 14 amino acids. The germline V gene encodes CDR1 LGHDT and CDR2 YNNKEL (reference sequence). With 1 base removed from V and 8 bases from J, the gap between germline ends came to 14 bases.

The chain has TRBV2 and TRBJ2-3; possible D gene TRBD1, 6 bases. Germline CDR1 and CDR2: SNHLY and FYNNEI. This CDR3 is built from 15 residues. V was pared by 11 bases and J by 0 bases, with 18 bases between. The CDR3 DNA is TGTGCCGGGGGCGGTGATCTGGACAGCACAGATACGCAGTATTTT. It yields the protein CAGGGDLDSTDTQYF.

This chain connects TRBV9 to TRBJ1-2, with D unresolved. From germline, CDR1 is SGDLS and CDR2 YYNGEE. CDR3 length: 12 amino acids. V shed 8 bases and J shed 2 bases, with 10 bases lying between them. As DNA, the CDR3 is TGTGCCAGTCGACGGCAGAACTATGGCTACACCTTC. It codes for CASRRQNYGYTF.

This rearrangement joins TRBV5-1 to TRBJ2-1; 7 bases align to TRBD2. Germline values: CDR1 SGHRS, CDR2 YFSETQ. J was trimmed by 0 bases and V by 4 bases; bases with no gene match: 4. The CDR3 is 15 amino acids. Here the CDR3 reads CASSQRGSSYNEQFF. Written as DNA, the CDR3 is TGCGCCAGCAGCCAGCGGGGCAGCTCCTACAATGAGCAGTTCTTC.

The rearrangement uses TRBV5-1 and TRBJ1-3, with D hard to call. The CDR3 covers 15 residues. Trimming removed 0 bases from V and 1 base from J, with 8 bases in between. Germline V gene data show CDR1 as SGHRS and CDR2 as YFSETQ. The CDR3: CASSLGGQSGNTIYF. DNA of the CDR3: TGCGCCAGCAGCTTGGGCGGGCAGTCTGGAAACACCATATATTTT.

CDR3 amino acids: CASSPGRQYTGELFF. CDR3 nucleotide sequence: TGTGCCAGCAGCCCGGGGAGACAGTACACCGGGGAGCTGTTTTTT. This rearrangement joins TRBV7-9 to TRBJ2-2; D is possibly TRBD1 or TRBD2 (5 bases each). CDR1 and CDR2 from the germline V gene are SEHNR and FQNEAQ (reference sequence). The CDR3 spans 15 residues. The V end was cut by 5 bases, the J end by 3 bases, with 13 bases between. The complete variable domain, with remaining parts taken from reference TRBV7-9 and TRBJ2-2, reads DTGVSQNPRHKITKRGQNVTFRCDPISEHNRLYWYRQTLGQGPEFLTYFQNEAQLEKSRLLSDRFSAERPKGSFSTLEIQRTEQGDSAMYLCASSPGRQYTGELFFGEGSRLTVL.

The rearrangement links TRBV3-1 (or the pseudogene TRBV3-2) to TRBJ2-2, with unresolved D. The CDR3 covers 13 residues. Trimming removed 4 bases at V and 7 bases at J, with 10 bases between. Germline CDR1 is LGHDT and CDR2 is YNNKEL (reference sequence). CDR3 region: CASSPLFGGELFF. In nucleotides, the CDR3 is TGTGCCAGCAGCCCCCTTTTTGGCGGGGAGCTGTTTTTT.

The rearrangement joins TRBV12-3 or TRBV12-4 to TRBJ1-1; unclear D gene. V lost 3 bases, J lost 4 bases, and 6 bases lay in between. The length of the CDR3 is 12 residues. CDR3 sequence (DNA): TGTGCCAGCAGTTTGAGGGTCACTGAAGCTTTCTTT. This sequence encodes CASSLRVTEAFF.

The V and J genes are TRBV6-1 and TRBJ1-5, with a possible D match to TRBD1 (5 bases). From germline, CDR1 is MNHNS and CDR2 SASEGT. The length of the CDR3 is 16 residues. V lost 3 bases to trimming and J lost 6 bases, with 18 bases between them. The CDR3 protein is CASSEGRVGGSQPQHF. The CDR3 DNA follows: TGTGCCAGCAGTGAGGGAAGAGTCGGGGGGAGTCAGCCCCAGCATTTT.